A single sample gave rise to the 18 T cell receptor beta chains below, sequenced in a study of cytotoxic CD8 clonotypes in ibrutinib-treated CLL. TCRdb's table, derived via immunoSEQ multiplex PCR, lists solely in-frame clones and lacks some. The sample shows 250,000 to 350,000 clones, approximately 76% of them seen only once. The specimen comprised PBMCs, sampled at disease progression, from a patient treated with ibrutinib. The receptors shown here come from a human donor with chronic lymphocytic leukemia.

The chain carries TRBV27 and TRBJ2-7, with no clear D. Germline V lookup: CDR1 MNHEY, CDR2 SMNVEV (reference sequence). This CDR3 has 13 amino acids. The V and J ends lost 2 bases and 2 bases respectively, with 7 bases between them. In DNA form, the CDR3 reads TGTGCCAGCAGTTTAGCCAGAACCTACGAGCAGTACTTC. It is translated as CASSLARTYEQYF.

The rearrangement links TRBV10-1 to TRBJ2-7; 14 positions match TRBD2. The V gene's germline CDR1 is WNHNN and CDR2 SYGVQD (reference sequence). V shed 4 bases and J 3 bases; nucleotides not matched to a gene: 2. The CDR3 extends over 15 amino acids. CDR3 in DNA: TGCGCCAGCAGTGGGGGACTAGCGGGGGACTACGAGCAGTACTTC. Amino acids: CASSGGLAGDYEQYF.

The chain has TRBV6-5 and TRBJ1-3; D is unclear. The V gene lost 0 bases and the J gene lost 3 bases, with 9 bases spanning the gap. In germline, CDR1 is MNHEY, CDR2 SVGAGI. The CDR3 contains 15 residues. As DNA, the CDR3 is TGTGCCAGCAGTTACTCACAATCGATTGGAAACACCATATATTTT. It encodes CASSYSQSIGNTIYF.

The V call is TRBV19, the J call TRBJ2-5; 7 positions agree with TRBD1. There are 14 residues in the CDR3. The V segment lost 5 bases and the J segment 5 bases; nucleotides outside the gene matches: 8. The V gene's germline CDR1 is LNHDA and CDR2 SQIVND (reference sequence). CDR3 residues: CASSRRGGWETQYF. In DNA form, the CDR3 reads TGTGCCAGTAGTCGGCGAGGGGGCTGGGAGACCCAGTACTTC. Looking up the rest from reference TRBV19 and TRBJ2-5 gives the full variable domain: DGGITQSPKYLFRKEGQNVTLSCEQNLNHDAMYWYRQDPGQGLRLIYYSQIVNDFQKGDIAEGYSVSREKKESFPLTVTSAQKNPTAFYLCASSRRGGWETQYFGPGTRLLVL.

The chain couples TRBV5-4 to TRBJ2-2; TRBD2 matches 7 bases. There are 14 residues in the CDR3. With 4 bases clipped from V and 5 bases from J, the junction kept 5 bases outside the gene matches. The germline V gene has CDR1 SGHNT and CDR2 YYREEE (reference sequence). DNA for the CDR3: TGTGCCAGCAGCCCCCCGCGGGGGACCGGGGAGCTGTTTTTT. Translating gives CASSPPRGTGELFF.

This clone was seen only a few times. The rearrangement links TRBV10-3 to TRBJ2-7; D gene ambiguous. The germline V gene has CDR1 ENHRY and CDR2 SYGVKD. This CDR3 comprises 16 residues. The V end lost 5 bases, the J end lost 4 bases, and 21 bases lay between the germline ends. CDR3 in DNA: TGTGCCATCAGTAACCCGGGTGGGCAGGTTCGGTACGAGCAGTACTTC. As protein: CAISNPGGQVRYEQYF.

This chain connects TRBV28 to TRBJ1-1, with TRBD1 as a possible D gene (5 bases). Trimming stripped 5 bases from V and 6 bases from J, with 13 bases between. CDR1 and CDR2 (germline): MDHEN, SYDVKM. CDR3 size: 13 residues. This CDR3 reads CASSMGPRAEAFF. CDR3 nucleotides: TGTGCCAGCAGTATGGGACCGCGTGCTGAAGCTTTCTTT. The variable domain in full, completed from reference TRBV28 and TRBJ1-1, reads DVKVTQSSRYLVKRTGEKVFLECVQDMDHENMFWYRQDPGLGLRLIYFSYDVKMKEKGDIPEGYSVSREKKERFSLILESASTNQTSMYLCASSMGPRAEAFFGQGTRLTVV.

The chain employs TRBV7-9 and TRBJ2-1, with 10 bases fitting TRBD2. The germline V gene has CDR1 SEHNR and CDR2 FQNEAQ (reference sequence). V was clipped by 3 bases and J by 4 bases; unmatched bases: 9. This CDR3 is built from 17 residues. CDR3 sequence: CASSLVRLAGSYNEQFF. The CDR3 DNA sequence: TGTGCCAGCAGCTTGGTTCGACTAGCGGGCTCTTACAATGAGCAGTTCTTC.

This sequence joins TRBV7-3 and TRBJ2-1; 9 bases are shared with TRBD1. Per the germline V gene, CDR1 is SGHTA and CDR2 is FQGTGA. This CDR3 spans 14 amino acids. The trim removed 4 bases at V and 4 bases at J, leaving 2 bases unmatched. The CDR3 DNA is TGTGCCAGCAGCTCACAGGGGGCGTACAATGAGCAGTTCTTC. Translated, it gives CASSSQGAYNEQFF.

The chain joins TRBV28 to TRBJ1-5, with no clear D. The CDR3 is 16 amino acids. Germline CDR1 and CDR2: MDHEN and SYDVKM. V was shortened by 1 base and J by 7 bases, with 17 bases between the two germline ends. The CDR3 DNA is TGTGCCAGCAGTTTATTCAGTATTCAAATCGGGCAGCCCCAGCATTTT. Translating gives CASSLFSIQIGQPQHF.

The chain couples TRBV5-1 to TRBJ1-5, with D possibly matching TRBD1 (6 bases). Deletions cut 0 bases from V and 6 bases from J, with 7 bases between. In germline, CDR1 is SGHRS, CDR2 YFSETQ. This CDR3 has 13 amino acids. Written as DNA, the CDR3 is TGCGCCAGCAGCTTGGACAGGGCTCAGCCCCAGCATTTT. Translated, it gives CASSLDRAQPQHF.

The genes are TRBV7-9 and TRBJ2-1; the match to TRBD2 covers 14 bases. The CDR3 length is 18 residues. CDR1 SEHNR and CDR2 FQNEAQ come from the germline V gene (reference sequence). J lost 5 bases, V lost 2 bases, and 8 bases had no gene match. CDR3 amino acids: CASSLSRLAGGPHNEQFF. The DNA for the CDR3 is TGTGCCAGCAGCTTATCGCGACTAGCGGGGGGGCCCCACAATGAGCAGTTCTTC.

This clone has just one count. CDR3 amino acids: CASKVGGPYNEQFF. The CDR3 DNA is TGTGCCAGCAAGGTTGGCGGGCCGTACAATGAGCAGTTCTTC. The rearrangement links TRBV27 to TRBJ2-1; D may be TRBD2 (5 bases). The CDR3 has 14 residues. V lost 7 bases to trimming and J lost 4 bases, with 14 bases between them. CDR1 is MNHEY, CDR2 SMNVEV, per germline (reference sequence).

This chain links TRBV20-1 with TRBJ1-1; 10 bases map to TRBD1. Germline-derived CDR1 and CDR2 are DFQATT and SNEGSKA (reference sequence). CDR3 length equals 11 residues. V lost 5 bases to trimming and J lost 12 bases; unmatched junction nucleotides: 6. The CDR3 coding sequence is TGCAGTGCTCGGGGACAGGGGTTGTCTTTCTTT. It yields the protein CSARGQGLSFF.

The chain couples TRBV9 to TRBJ2-3; 12 bases agree with TRBD2. CDR3 length: 14 residues. The ends lost 5 bases at V and 5 bases at J; junction bases unmatched: 3. CDR1 is SGDLS, CDR2 YYNGEE, per germline. The CDR3 DNA sequence: TGTGCCAGCAGTCTAGCGGGAGGGGGAGATACGCAGTATTTT. It yields the protein CASSLAGGGDTQYF.

This chain links TRBV7-7 with TRBJ2-3, with TRBD2 matching over 10 bases. Germline trimming cut 2 bases from V and 3 bases from J; bases unmatched to any gene: 5. The CDR3 contains 16 residues. The germline V gene has CDR1 SSHAT and CDR2 FNYEAQ (reference sequence). This CDR3 is CASSLRAGGPTDTQYF. CDR3 bases: TGTGCCAGCAGCTTACGAGCGGGAGGGCCGACAGATACGCAGTATTTT.

The V gene is TRBV10-3, the J gene TRBJ1-1; possible D gene TRBD1, 5 bases. Trimming took 0 bases from V and 0 from J, leaving 17 bases between them. Germline values: CDR1 ENHRY, CDR2 SYGVKD. The CDR3 contains 18 residues. The CDR3 region is CAISESSQGTNLNTEAFF. The CDR3 bases are TGTGCCATCAGTGAGTCGAGTCAAGGGACGAACCTGAACACTGAAGCTTTCTTT.

The genes are TRBV10-1 and TRBJ2-3, with D unclear. The ends were cut back, 3 bases at V and 0 bases at J, with 10 bases in the middle. CDR3 length: 15 residues. Germline loops: CDR1 WNHNN, CDR2 SYGVQD (reference sequence). CDR3 DNA: TGCGCCAGCAGTGATGTCGGCTCTAGCACAGATACGCAGTATTTT. Its protein is CASSDVGSSTDTQYF.